The 9 T cell receptor beta chains below all came from one sample that was sequenced in a study of control samples from healthy donors and cancer patients. TCRdb keeps only in-frame clones here, not all; method: immunoSEQ multiplex PCR. The sample has 95,000 to 130,000 clones, approximately 90% seen once. Source material: blood. Receptor source: a woman aged 65 to 85 in good health.

The chain recombines TRBV6-5 with TRBJ2-1; D remains ambiguous. Germline V gene data show CDR1 as MNHEY and CDR2 as SVGAGI. Deletions cut 6 bases from V and 8 bases from J, with 8 bases between. The CDR3 consists of 11 residues. CDR3 residues: CASRTFDEQFF. CDR3 sequence (DNA): TGTGCCAGCAGGACATTCGATGAGCAGTTCTTC.

The rearrangement links TRBV6-5 to TRBJ1-1, with D uncertain. CDR1 is MNHEY, CDR2 SVGAGI, per germline. CDR3 length equals 16 residues. With 2 bases removed from V and 0 bases from J, the gap between germline ends came to 13 bases. The DNA of the CDR3 is TGTGCCAGCAGTTACCTCTCGGCAGCTATGAACACTGAAGCTTTCTTT. Translating gives CASSYLSAAMNTEAFF.

The chain is built from TRBV2 and TRBJ1-5, with 7 nucleotides matching TRBD1. Germline V CDR1 and CDR2: SNHLY, FYNNEI. The CDR3 runs to 12 residues. V was clipped by 8 bases and J by 5 bases; unmatched bases: 3. The CDR3 spells CASGDSHQPQHF. In DNA form, the CDR3 reads TGTGCCAGCGGGGACAGCCATCAGCCCCAGCATTTT.

This chain connects TRBV5-8 to TRBJ1-5; D is ambiguous. Trimming took off 4 bases at V and 4 bases at J, with 12 bases between the two ends. There are 14 residues in the CDR3. Looked up from germline, CDR1 is SGHTS and CDR2 is YDEGEE. The CDR3 reads CASSPIQPNQPQHF. DNA for the CDR3: TGTGCCAGCAGCCCAATTCAGCCGAATCAGCCCCAGCATTTT.

The gene calls are TRBV19 and TRBJ2-1, with D possibly matching TRBD2 (5 bases). The ends were cut back, 1 base at V and 0 bases at J, with 7 bases in the middle. The CDR3 loop spans 15 amino acids. Looked up from germline, CDR1 is LNHDA and CDR2 is SQIVND (reference sequence). The DNA for the CDR3 is TGTGCCAGTAGTATAGTAGCGAGCTCCTACAATGAGCAGTTCTTC. Its translation is CASSIVASSYNEQFF.

J is TRBJ1-2 and V is TRBV28; D is perhaps TRBD1 (5 bases). Germline lookup yields CDR1 MDHEN and CDR2 SYDVKM. Between the trimmed V and J ends, which lost 3 bases and 4 bases, there was a span of 9 bases. This CDR3 is built from 13 residues. The CDR3: CASSLGQGYGYTF. The CDR3 DNA is TGTGCCAGCAGTTTGGGCCAGGGCTATGGCTACACCTTC.

V gene TRBV4-1 combines with J gene TRBJ2-7; 7 bases match TRBD1. This CDR3 has 14 amino acids. Trimming removed 2 bases from V and 3 bases from J; junction bases left unmatched: 4. The germline gives CDR1 MGHRA, CDR2 YSYEKL. The CDR3 DNA sequence: TGCGCCAGCAGCCAAACGGGACAGTACTACGAGCAGTACTTC. Amino acids: CASSQTGQYYEQYF.

The rearrangement uses TRBV9 and TRBJ2-7; TRBD1 agrees at 8 bases. This CDR3 contains 15 residues. J gave up 2 bases and V 0 bases, and 4 bases lay outside the gene matches. Germline CDR1 is SGDLS and CDR2 is YYNGEE. The CDR3 DNA is TGTGCCAGCAGCGTAGAAGGGACAGGCGCCTACGAGCAGTACTTC. Encoded protein: CASSVEGTGAYEQYF. The full variable domain, in which reference TRBV9 and TRBJ2-7 provide the parts outside the CDR3, is DSGVTQTPKHLITATGQRVTLRCSPRSGDLSVYWYQQSLDQGLQFLIQYYNGEERAKGNILERFSAQQFPDLHSELNLSSLELGDSALYFCASSVEGTGAYEQYFGPGTRLTVT.

The chain combines TRBV5-6 with TRBJ1-2; D is unresolved. Between the trimmed V and J ends, which lost 0 bases and 1 base, there was a span of 10 bases. Germline V gives CDR1 SGHDT, CDR2 YYEEEE. The length of the CDR3 is 15 residues. CDR3 sequence: CASSLGLSFNYGYTF. The CDR3, as DNA: TGTGCCAGCAGCTTGGGACTCTCCTTTAACTATGGCTACACCTTC.